This T cell receptor beta chain appears in the sequencing data of a study of blood T cell repertoires in COVID-19. Study in general: Samples representing acute and convalescent COVID-19 were sourced from the United States, Italy and Spain. T cells, B-cell-depleted T cells, or PBMCs supplied cDNA or gDNA.

As processed by the authors: Amplification of reference gene primers was used by the study to estimate nucleated cell counts. The repertoire was sequenced with immunoSEQ multiplex PCR; TCRdb's copy has only in-frame clones and lacks some. That table gives V, J and clone size, and the DNA gave D and trimming. This table has 97,000 or so clones, 80% to 95% appearing once. This clone turned up a few times. Seattle patients were enrolled during active infection and followed longitudinally. The sample comprised peripheral blood. The sequence was collected from a woman between 50 and 59 years old with COVID-19, enrolled during active disease.

CDR3 sequence (DNA): TGTGCCAGCAGTAGGGGGCGTTCACCCCTCCACTTT. It codes for CASSRGRSPLHF. This chain uses TRBV12-3 or TRBV12-4 with TRBJ1-6, with 7 bases fitting TRBD1. The J segment lost 9 bases and the V segment lost 5 bases, leaving 1 base of the junction unmatched. The CDR3 has 12 residues.